What follows are 26 T cell receptor beta chains derived from one specimen sequenced in a study of T cell repertoires in cytomegalovirus infection. These TCRs' antigens remain unknown. TCRdb re-called the reads with MiXCR, one entry per CDR3 protein. Among about 340,000 distinct CDR3 sequences listed, under 35% were seen once. Sequencing used cultured PBMCs, obtained from culture after CMV antigen stimulation. The origin of the receptors is a human donor in good health (CMV status not recorded). Some clones in this sample may be carry-over from other donors' samples.

The chain recombines TRBV7-2 with TRBJ2-5, with 7 bases lining up with TRBD2. The CDR3 consists of 16 residues. Germline V gene lookup returns CDR1 SGHTA and CDR2 FQGNSA. V gave up 1 base and J gave up 1 base; unmatched junction bases: 6. CDR3 sequence reads: CASSLEPVAGQETQYF. As DNA, the CDR3 is TGTGCCAGCAGCTTAGAGCCGGTAGCGGGCCAAGAGACCCAGTACTTC.

V usage is TRBV15 and J usage is TRBJ1-2; weak D call: TRBD1 (6 bases). The CDR3 sequence is 14 residues long. V was shortened by 0 bases and J by 2 bases, with 7 bases between the two germline ends. Germline CDR1 reads LNHNV; CDR2 reads YYDKDF (reference sequence). Here the CDR3 reads CATSREQGNYGYTF. The CDR3 DNA sequence: TGTGCCACCAGCAGAGAACAGGGAAACTATGGCTACACCTTC.

The gene calls are TRBV18 and TRBJ1-5; the D is unclear. Germline V gene data show CDR1 as KGHSH and CDR2 as LQKENI. With 5 bases removed from V and 0 bases from J, the gap between germline ends came to 11 bases. This CDR3 spans 15 amino acids. CDR3 sequence (DNA): TGTGCCAGCTCAGTGGGCAGTACTAGCAATCAGCCCCAGCATTTT. Protein: CASSVGSTSNQPQHF.

The rearrangement uses TRBV29-1 and TRBJ2-6; D is ambiguous. V was shortened by 6 bases and J by 0 bases, with 3 bases between the two germline ends. The CDR3 extends over 12 amino acids. The V gene's germline CDR1 is SQVTM and CDR2 ANQGSEA. This CDR3 reads CSVISGANVLTF. Written as DNA, the CDR3 is TGCAGCGTCATCTCTGGGGCCAACGTCCTGACTTTC.

This chain connects TRBV5-1 to TRBJ2-3, with 8 bases identical to TRBD2. With 4 bases clipped from V and 4 bases from J, the junction kept 8 bases outside the gene matches. In germline, CDR1 is SGHRS, CDR2 YFSETQ. This CDR3 contains 15 residues. The CDR3 sequence is CASSPFASGSDTQYF. Here the CDR3 DNA reads TGCGCCAGCAGCCCGTTTGCTAGCGGGTCAGATACGCAGTATTTT.

The gene calls are TRBV6-1 and TRBJ2-4; TRBD2 matches 8 bases. V dropped 7 bases and J dropped 6; count of bases not matched to a gene: 8. There are 14 residues in the CDR3. The germline V gene has CDR1 MNHNS and CDR2 SASEGT. CDR3 in DNA: TGTGCCAGCATTCCGGGGCTAGCGGGAAACATTCAGTACTTC. Its translation: CASIPGLAGNIQYF.

This clonotype occurred a few times. The chain recombines TRBV27 with TRBJ1-1; possible D gene TRBD1, 6 bases. V lost 4 bases and J 1 base, leaving 7 bases between the germline ends. Germline CDR1 and CDR2: MNHEY and SMNVEV (reference sequence). CDR3 length equals 13 residues. CDR3 sequence reads: CASSWTANTEAFF. The CDR3 coding sequence is TGTGCCAGCAGTTGGACAGCGAACACTGAAGCTTTCTTT.

The chain employs TRBV7-8 and TRBJ1-1; possibly TRBD1 for D (6 bases). The CDR3 has 17 residues. Trimming stripped 4 bases from V and 0 bases from J, with 18 bases between. Germline V gene data show CDR1 as SGHVS and CDR2 as FQNEAQ. The CDR3 DNA sequence: TGTGCCAGCAGCTACTACCGCAGGGGCCCAATGAACACTGAAGCTTTCTTT. This codes for CASSYYRRGPMNTEAFF.

In this sample, this clonotype turned up a few times. This CDR3 reads CASSPGTSGDGDTQYF. As DNA, the CDR3 is TGTGCCAGCAGCCCAGGGACTAGCGGGGATGGAGATACGCAGTATTTT. This chain links TRBV11-3 with TRBJ2-3; 13 nucleotides align to TRBD2. Trimming cost V 5 bases and J 5 bases; bases outside gene matches: 7. The CDR3 is 16 residues long. Germline CDR1 is SGHNT and CDR2 is YENEEA.

This clonotype was counted at least ten times. CDR3 sequence (DNA): TGTGCCAGCAGCTTAGTATCCCGGGGGGGCGAGACCCAGTACTTC. Translating gives CASSLVSRGGETQYF. The gene calls are TRBV7-2 and TRBJ2-5; TRBD2 matches 8 bases. The junction had 6 bases not matched to a gene; V was cut back by 1 base and J by 5 bases. Germline lookup yields CDR1 SGHTA and CDR2 FQGNSA. This CDR3 has 15 residues.

The V call is TRBV7-8, the J call TRBJ2-7; D not resolved. Trimming left V 4 bases short and J 5 bases short, with 21 bases between. CDR3 length equals 16 residues. Germline V gene lookup returns CDR1 SGHVS and CDR2 FQNEAQ. DNA of the CDR3: TGTGCCAGCAGCTCGCCGACGCCACACAAAAGAGACGAGCAGTACTTC. This sequence encodes CASSSPTPHKRDEQYF.

This clonotype came up a few times. Here the CDR3 reads CSARDQRGVYGYTF. CDR3 coding DNA: TGCAGTGCTAGAGATCAAAGGGGAGTCTATGGCTACACCTTC. This chain uses TRBV20-1 with TRBJ1-2; weak D call: TRBD1 (5 bases). The V gene lost 0 bases and the J gene lost 4 bases, with 12 bases spanning the gap. This CDR3 has 14 residues. Germline loops: CDR1 DFQATT, CDR2 SNEGSKA (reference sequence).

The rearrangement uses TRBV4-1 and TRBJ2-1, with a possible D match to TRBD2 (6 bases). V lost 0 bases, J lost 9 bases, and 15 bases lay in between. The germline V gene encodes CDR1 MGHRA and CDR2 YSYEKL. This CDR3 spans 15 amino acids. CDR3 in amino acids: CASSQEPGGGIEQFF. The CDR3, as DNA: TGCGCCAGCAGCCAAGAACCCGGGGGTGGCATTGAGCAGTTCTTC.

This clonotype has only a few counts. This chain links TRBV27 with TRBJ2-1; 14 bases fit TRBD2. CDR1 MNHEY and CDR2 SMNVEV come from the germline V gene (reference sequence). The J segment lost 5 bases and the V segment lost 0 bases, leaving 6 bases of the junction unmatched. The CDR3 extends over 18 amino acids. Here the CDR3 reads CASSLSRTSGGTNNEQFF. The CDR3 DNA follows: TGTGCCAGCAGTTTATCCCGGACTAGCGGGGGGACCAACAATGAGCAGTTCTTC.

This clonotype was seen only a few times. The V call is TRBV10-1, the J call TRBJ2-1, with no clear D. This CDR3 is built from 13 residues. Germline V lookup: CDR1 WNHNN, CDR2 SYGVQD (reference sequence). V lost 8 bases and J 4 bases, leaving 12 bases between the germline ends. In DNA, the CDR3 is TGCGCCAGCGGCCTAGGGCATTACAATGAGCAGTTCTTC. Its translation: CASGLGHYNEQFF.

This clonotype was seen at least ten times. The chain combines TRBV6-6 with TRBJ2-1; 9 bases match TRBD1. From germline, CDR1 is MNHNY and CDR2 SVGAGI (reference sequence). The V and J ends lost 2 bases and 5 bases, in that order; junction bases with no gene match: 7. The CDR3 contains 16 residues. The CDR3 region has the DNA TGTGCCAGCAGTTACACGGGACAGGGAGGCGACAATGAGCAGTTCTTC. Protein product: CASSYTGQGGDNEQFF.

This clonotype was recorded a few times. The rearrangement links TRBV19 to TRBJ2-5; no clear D gene. V dropped 5 bases and J dropped 4 bases, with 17 bases sitting between them. The CDR3 is made up of 15 amino acids. The germline V gene encodes CDR1 LNHDA and CDR2 SQIVND (reference sequence). CDR3 amino acids: CASSPIPPRRETQYF. CDR3 DNA: TGTGCCAGTAGTCCTATACCTCCTCGGAGAGAGACCCAGTACTTC. Combining the CDR3 with reference TRBV19 and TRBJ2-5 gives the whole variable domain DGGITQSPKYLFRKEGQNVTLSCEQNLNHDAMYWYRQDPGQGLRLIYYSQIVNDFQKGDIAEGYSVSREKKESFPLTVTSAQKNPTAFYLCASSPIPPRRETQYFGPGTRLLVL.

In this sample, this clonotype turned up many times. This chain connects TRBV7-8 to TRBJ2-1; D not certain. The germline V and J ends were trimmed by 5 bases and 8 bases, with 13 bases remaining between them. The CDR3 has 13 residues. Per germline, CDR1 SGHVS and CDR2 FQNEAQ. The CDR3 coding sequence is TGTGCCAGCAGCCCGTATCGCGACGATGAGCAGTTCTTC. Protein product: CASSPYRDDEQFF.

The V call is TRBV7-9, the J call TRBJ2-5; 12 bases fit TRBD2. The germline V gene has CDR1 SEHNR and CDR2 FQNEAQ (reference sequence). V lost 4 bases to trimming and J lost 2 bases; unmatched junction nucleotides: 8. The CDR3 extends over 17 amino acids. The CDR3 coding sequence is TGTGCCAGCAGCTCCCCGACTAGCGGGGGAGAGCAAGAGACCCAGTACTTC. The encoded protein is CASSSPTSGGEQETQYF.

The chain joins TRBV28 to TRBJ1-2, with D possibly matching TRBD1 (5 bases). The V and J ends lost 4 bases and 4 bases respectively, with 19 bases between them. The CDR3 has 16 residues. From germline, CDR1 is MDHEN and CDR2 SYDVKM. The CDR3 DNA sequence: TGTGCCAGCAGTTCCGCCGGGACCCCTACGGGCTATGGCTACACCTTC. This encodes CASSSAGTPTGYGYTF.

The chain carries TRBV2 and TRBJ1-2, with unresolved D. The germline V gene encodes CDR1 SNHLY and CDR2 FYNNEI. The CDR3 extends over 11 amino acids. With 7 bases removed from V and 8 bases from J, the gap between germline ends came to 11 bases. Here the CDR3 DNA reads TGTGCCAGCAAGTCTGGTCTAGGCTACACCTTC. Its protein is CASKSGLGYTF.

The chain has TRBV6-5 and TRBJ2-2; 13 bases align to TRBD2. Unmatched junction bases numbered 11, after V lost 6 bases and J lost 1 base. The CDR3 length is 19 residues. Germline V CDR1 and CDR2: MNHEY, SVGAGI. Here the CDR3 DNA reads TGTGCCAGCAGAGAGGGACTAGCGGGACCATATTTGAACACCGGGGAGCTGTTTTTT. Protein product: CASREGLAGPYLNTGELFF.

This clonotype was found many times. The chain has TRBV30 and TRBJ2-5, with D possibly matching TRBD2 (6 bases). Trimming cost V 5 bases and J 3 bases, with 7 bases left between them. Germline CDR1 reads GTSNPN; CDR2 reads SVGIG (reference sequence). The CDR3 sequence is 11 residues long. CDR3 amino acids: CAWGGEETQYF. DNA for the CDR3: TGTGCCTGGGGAGGGGAAGAGACCCAGTACTTC.

This clonotype showed up many times. The CDR3 is CASSLAEGGTEAFF. The CDR3 region has the DNA TGTGCCAGCAGCTTAGCTGAGGGGGGCACTGAAGCTTTCTTT. The chain employs TRBV7-9 and TRBJ1-1, with D possibly matching TRBD1 (6 bases). Trimming took 0 bases from V and 4 from J, leaving 9 bases between them. Germline V gene data show CDR1 as SEHNR and CDR2 as FQNEAQ (reference sequence). The CDR3 is made up of 14 amino acids.

This chain joins TRBV19 and TRBJ2-3; possible D gene TRBD2, 6 bases. The CDR3 is 16 residues long. V lost 7 bases, J lost 5 bases, and 22 bases lay in between. Germline-derived CDR1 and CDR2 are LNHDA and SQIVND (reference sequence). The CDR3 here is CASKRAPHGGGDTQYF. In nucleotides, the CDR3 is TGTGCCAGTAAACGGGCCCCCCACGGGGGTGGAGATACGCAGTATTTT.

The rearrangement joins TRBV7-9 to TRBJ1-1; 7 bases align to TRBD1. CDR3 length: 12 amino acids. Germline V gives CDR1 SEHNR, CDR2 FQNEAQ (reference sequence). V was clipped by 4 bases and J by 11 bases; unmatched bases: 7. CDR3 in DNA: TGTGCCAGCAGCTCTACAGGGGTGGCGGCTTTCTTT. This translates into CASSSTGVAAFF.